The 25 T cell receptor beta chains below were found in one sample sequenced in a study of cytomegalovirus exposure and HLA in healthy donors. The PCR ran on 60 Vbeta and 13 Jbeta primers. Some clones are missing from TCRdb's copy, which holds only in-frame ones; the method was immunoSEQ multiplex PCR. The sample gives fewer than 200,000 clones, roughly two thirds of which show up once; approximately 2.8% is in the top ten. Material: PBMCs. The receptors here all came from a woman between 25 and 40 years old in good health and CMV-seronegative.

The genes are TRBV27 and TRBJ2-3; 8 bases line up with TRBD2. The CDR3 runs to 15 residues. Germline V CDR1 and CDR2: MNHEY, SMNVEV (reference sequence). The V segment lost 3 bases and the J segment 4 bases; nucleotides outside the gene matches: 6. The CDR3 is CASSFLAGWPDTQYF. DNA of the CDR3: TGTGCCAGCAGTTTCTTAGCGGGGTGGCCAGATACGCAGTATTTT.

V and J are TRBV4-3 and TRBJ2-7; D not resolved. The CDR3 covers 15 residues. Germline CDR1 and CDR2: LGHNA and YSLEER. The V and J ends lost 0 bases and 4 bases respectively, with 13 bases between them. The DNA of the CDR3 is TGCGCCAGCAGCCAAGATGAGGCGCAGCCGTACGAGCAGTACTTC. Encoded protein: CASSQDEAQPYEQYF.

The V and J genes are TRBV6-5 and TRBJ1-2; D remains ambiguous. The CDR3 has 13 residues. Germline CDR1 and CDR2: MNHEY and SVGAGI. Trimming pared 2 bases from V and 4 bases from J, leaving 8 bases between. The DNA for the CDR3 is TGTGCCAGCAGTTACACGGGTAGCTATGGCTACACCTTC. This translates into CASSYTGSYGYTF.

The chain has TRBV29-1 and TRBJ1-4, with a weak D call TRBD1 (5 bases). The length of the CDR3 is 11 residues. V shed 6 bases and J shed 8 bases, with 10 bases lying between them. In germline, CDR1 is SQVTM, CDR2 ANQGSEA. CDR3 amino acids: CSVMDIEKLFF. The CDR3 DNA reads TGCAGCGTCATGGACATCGAAAAACTGTTTTTT.

This clone was observed a handful of times. The rearrangement uses TRBV6-5 and TRBJ2-7; D remains unclear. This CDR3 is built from 13 residues. The V and J ends lost 8 bases and 3 bases respectively, with 14 bases between them. CDR1 and CDR2 (germline): MNHEY, SVGAGI. In nucleotides, the CDR3 is TGTGCCAGCGGTTCTGGTCTGCGCTACGAGCAGTACTTC. Encoded protein: CASGSGLRYEQYF.

The rearrangement joins TRBV2 to TRBJ1-2; 7 nucleotides match TRBD1. Trimming at V came to 5 bases and at J to 3 bases, leaving 6 bases not matched to a gene. There are 14 residues in the CDR3. CDR1 and CDR2 (germline): SNHLY, FYNNEI. The CDR3 region is CASSTRDSDYGYTF. The CDR3, as DNA: TGTGCCAGCAGTACTAGGGACAGTGACTATGGCTACACCTTC.

This chain links TRBV4-1 with TRBJ2-5, with D possibly matching TRBD2 (5 bases). The J call may not be correct, given that the DNA end is closer to TRBJ2-7. This CDR3 contains 16 residues. Germline-derived CDR1 and CDR2 are MGHRA and YSYEKL. The CDR3 sequence: CASSHPTAGPDYEQYF. The CDR3 DNA reads as TGCGCCAGCAGCCATCCCACGGCGGGTCCAGACTACGAGCAGTACTTC.

This clone was observed a few times. The V and J genes are TRBV29-1 and TRBJ1-4; D is perhaps TRBD1 (5 bases). This CDR3 contains 14 residues. Deletions cut 7 bases from V and 5 bases from J, with 17 bases between. The germline V gene has CDR1 SQVTM and CDR2 ANQGSEA. The CDR3 DNA reads TGCAGCGGATCCCCGGCGGGGGGAAATGAAAAACTGTTTTTT. This translates into CSGSPAGGNEKLFF.

This clone was found a few times. The chain uses TRBV9 and TRBJ2-4; 11 bases match TRBD2. With V trimmed by 4 bases and J by 4 bases, 7 bases remained unmatched. CDR1 and CDR2 from the germline V gene are SGDLS and YYNGEE. The CDR3 covers 16 residues. The CDR3 is CASSPRVAGGKNIQYF. CDR3 in DNA: TGTGCCAGCAGCCCCCGGGTAGCGGGAGGGAAAAACATTCAGTACTTC.

V gene TRBV7-9 combines with J gene TRBJ1-1; 8 nucleotides line up with TRBD1. The trim removed 6 bases at V and 2 bases at J, leaving 2 bases unmatched. The CDR3 is made up of 13 amino acids. Germline V CDR1 and CDR2: SEHNR, FQNEAQ (reference sequence). The CDR3 loop is CASRGQGNTEAFF. CDR3 nucleotides: TGTGCCAGCAGAGGACAGGGAAACACTGAAGCTTTCTTT. The variable domain in full, completed from reference TRBV7-9 and TRBJ1-1, reads DTGVSQNPRHKITKRGQNVTFRCDPISEHNRLYWYRQTLGQGPEFLTYFQNEAQLEKSRLLSDRFSAERPKGSFSTLEIQRTEQGDSAMYLCASRGQGNTEAFFGQGTRLTVV.

The J gene is TRBJ2-7, the V gene TRBV15; TRBD1 aligns across 8 bases. The CDR3 is 14 amino acids. Trimming took 0 bases from V and 6 from J; bases not matched to a gene: 4. The germline V gene has CDR1 LNHNV and CDR2 YYDKDF (reference sequence). The CDR3 is CATSREQGVGEQYF. CDR3 sequence (DNA): TGTGCCACCAGCAGAGAACAGGGGGTCGGCGAGCAGTACTTC.

This chain uses TRBV25-1 with TRBJ2-5; 7 bases line up with TRBD1. The CDR3 is made up of 16 amino acids. V shed 1 base and J 2 bases; nucleotides not matched to a gene: 7. From germline, CDR1 is MGHDK and CDR2 SYGVNS. CDR3: CASSESTGTEQETQYF. The DNA for the CDR3 is TGTGCCAGCAGTGAATCAACCGGGACAGAGCAAGAGACCCAGTACTTC.

This chain uses TRBV2 with TRBJ1-2, with unresolved D. Germline V gene lookup returns CDR1 SNHLY and CDR2 FYNNEI. V lost 6 bases to trimming and J lost 5 bases, with 7 bases between them. The CDR3 is 11 amino acids. CDR3 in amino acids: CASRFPYGYTF. DNA for the CDR3: TGTGCCAGCAGATTCCCTTATGGCTACACCTTC.

Here the CDR3 DNA reads TGTGCCAGCAGTGCCTGGACAGGGGTCAATTCACCCCTCCACTTT. Translation: CASSAWTGVNSPLHF. V usage is TRBV28 and J usage is TRBJ1-6; 9 nucleotides line up with TRBD1. The CDR3 has 15 residues. The V gene's germline CDR1 is MDHEN and CDR2 SYDVKM. The V segment lost 5 bases and the J segment 7 bases; nucleotides outside the gene matches: 6.

This chain connects TRBV14 to TRBJ2-2, with 13 bases aligning to TRBD2. With V trimmed by 5 bases and J by 4 bases, 4 bases remained unmatched. The CDR3 sequence is 16 residues long. Germline CDR1 SGHDN, CDR2 FVKESK. This chain's CDR3 is CASSSRLAGGTGELFF. The CDR3, as DNA: TGTGCCAGCAGCTCAAGACTAGCGGGAGGCACCGGGGAGCTGTTTTTT.

The chain recombines TRBV7-9 with TRBJ1-1; D call uncertain. V was trimmed by 4 bases and J by 1 base, leaving 4 bases between them. The CDR3 totals 12 residues. Per germline, CDR1 SEHNR and CDR2 FQNEAQ (reference sequence). The CDR3 DNA reads TGTGCCAGCAGCTCAAAGAACACTGAAGCTTTCTTT. It specifies CASSSKNTEAFF.

The chain has TRBV4-1 and TRBJ1-5; D is unclear. V gave up 4 bases and J gave up 5 bases, with 12 bases separating them. Germline CDR1 reads MGHRA; CDR2 reads YSYEKL. The CDR3 covers 14 residues. CDR3 DNA sequence: TGCGCCAGCAGCCCACTCATCGTGGATCAGCCCCAGCATTTT. The encoded protein is CASSPLIVDQPQHF.

This chain joins TRBV27 and TRBJ2-3; 9 bases align to TRBD2. The CDR3 has 16 residues. Trimming cost V 2 bases and J 4 bases; bases outside gene matches: 7. Per the germline V gene, CDR1 is MNHEY and CDR2 is SMNVEV (reference sequence). The CDR3 DNA reads as TGTGCCAGCAGTTTAGTTGCGGGAGGGCCCTCAGATACGCAGTATTTT. As protein: CASSLVAGGPSDTQYF.

CDR3 sequence reads: CASSPRGADGYTF. The CDR3 DNA reads as TGTGCCAGCTCACCTCGGGGGGCGGATGGCTACACCTTC. The chain recombines TRBV18 with TRBJ1-2; TRBD1 is a possible D gene (6 bases). CDR3 length equals 13 residues. Germline CDR1 KGHSH, CDR2 LQKENI. Trimming stripped 3 bases from V and 6 bases from J, with 11 bases between.

The chain employs TRBV29-1 and TRBJ1-2; D perhaps matches TRBD1 (5 bases). V lost 2 bases and J lost 5, with 12 bases in between. The germline V gene has CDR1 SQVTM and CDR2 ANQGSEA. This CDR3 has 13 residues. As DNA, the CDR3 is TGCAGCGTTGAAACGACAGAACCTTATGGCTACACCTTC. Translated: CSVETTEPYGYTF.

The gene calls are TRBV29-1 and TRBJ2-7; D gene unclear. Germline V gene data show CDR1 as SQVTM and CDR2 as ANQGSEA. CDR3 size: 13 residues. Trimming took 7 bases from V and 3 from J, leaving 16 bases between them. The CDR3 is CSAGEQTNYEQYF. CDR3 nucleotides: TGCAGCGCCGGTGAACAGACCAACTACGAGCAGTACTTC.

CDR3 sequence (DNA): TGTGCCAGCAGACTCCCGGGACAGGGGGCTGGTGATGAGCAGTTCTTC. It encodes CASRLPGQGAGDEQFF. The rearrangement links TRBV28 to TRBJ2-1, with 12 bases fitting TRBD1. The trim removed 6 bases at V and 8 bases at J, leaving 11 bases unmatched. The CDR3 sequence is 16 residues long. Germline V lookup: CDR1 MDHEN, CDR2 SYDVKM.

The chain employs TRBV5-1 and TRBJ2-1; 7 nucleotides line up with TRBD1. Germline-derived CDR1 and CDR2 are SGHRS and YFSETQ. V gave up 2 bases and J gave up 6 bases; unmatched junction bases: 11. This CDR3 has 16 residues. CDR3 sequence reads: CASSLQGQLQVNEQFF. Here the CDR3 DNA reads TGCGCCAGCAGCTTACAGGGACAGTTACAGGTCAATGAGCAGTTCTTC.

This sequence joins TRBV28 and TRBJ1-1; 8 bases are shared with TRBD1. V was clipped by 4 bases and J by 8 bases; unmatched bases: 6. The CDR3 is 13 residues long. The germline V gene encodes CDR1 MDHEN and CDR2 SYDVKM. The CDR3 is CASSSPNRGEAFF. In nucleotides, the CDR3 is TGTGCCAGCAGTTCCCCTAACAGGGGGGAAGCTTTCTTT.

This clone was seen once. The V gene is TRBV6-5, the J gene TRBJ2-5, with unresolved D. Trimming left V 6 bases short and J 11 bases short, with 22 bases between. The CDR3 is 14 residues long. The germline V gene encodes CDR1 MNHEY and CDR2 SVGAGI. CDR3 bases: TGTGCCAGCAGCGAACGTCACCCTTCTAATGAGCAGTACTTC. This codes for CASSERHPSNEQYF.